A selection of T cell receptor beta chains follows, all from one sample in a study of T cell changes during pregnancy in multiple sclerosis. Measured with immunoSEQ multiplex PCR; TCRdb has only the in-frame clones, and not every one. The sample has some 54,000 clones, 85% to 95% seen once. The starting material was peripheral blood, obtained after pregnancy. These receptors were taken from a female donor with multiple sclerosis, enrolled in a pregnancy study. Both conserved end residues are part of each CDR3. Fields, in order: CDR3 length, V gene, clone size, D gene, J gene, CDR3 DNA, CDR3 protein. A D gene is named only where the DNA matches it firmly. Where a row states a size, it is once, few, many or the class of an expanded clone; other rows omit it.

CDR3 length: 16; V gene: TRBV6-5; clone size: -; D gene: -; J gene: TRBJ1-1; CDR3 DNA: TGTGCCAGCAGTTACTCTGTTGCACAGGGTAGGTTTGAAGCTTTCTTT; CDR3 protein: CASSYSVAQGRFEAFF
CDR3 length: 15; V gene: TRBV28; clone size: -; D gene: TRBD1; J gene: TRBJ1-5; CDR3 DNA: TGTGCCAGCAGTTCCGGGGACAGAAGCAATCAGCCCCAGCATTTT; CDR3 protein: CASSSGDRSNQPQHF
CDR3 length: 13; V gene: TRBV29-1; clone size: -; D gene: -; J gene: TRBJ1-2; CDR3 DNA: TGCAGCGTTGAAGATTTGGGGAGAGGTGGCTACACCTTC; CDR3 protein: CSVEDLGRGGYTF
CDR3 length: 17; V gene: TRBV29-1; clone size: once; D gene: -; J gene: TRBJ2-3; CDR3 DNA: TGCAGCGTTGATAAGGGCACAGGGGGGGCCTACACAGATACGCAGTATTTT; CDR3 protein: CSVDKGTGGAYTDTQYF
CDR3 length: 14; V gene: TRBV27; clone size: -; D gene: -; J gene: TRBJ1-1; CDR3 DNA: TGTGCCAGCAGCCTGAATGACAGGTTCACTGAAGCTTTCTTT; CDR3 protein: CASSLNDRFTEAFF
CDR3 length: 13; V gene: TRBV25-1; clone size: -; D gene: -; J gene: TRBJ2-7; CDR3 DNA: TGTGCCAGCAGAGGGAGCGGCTCCTACGAGCAGTACTTC; CDR3 protein: CASRGSGSYEQYF
CDR3 length: 22; V gene: TRBV14; clone size: -; D gene: TRBD2; J gene: TRBJ2-5; CDR3 DNA: TGTGCCAGCAGCCAAGATCACGGCCGCCTAGCGGGAGGGATAATGTACCAAGAGACCCAGTACTTC; CDR3 protein: CASSQDHGRLAGGIMYQETQYF
CDR3 length: 15; V gene: TRBV11-2; clone size: once; D gene: TRBD2; J gene: TRBJ2-5; CDR3 DNA: TGTGCCAGCAGCGGCGGCGGGAGGCACTCAGAGACCCAGTACTTC; CDR3 protein: CASSGGGRHSETQYF
CDR3 length: 15; V gene: TRBV18; clone size: -; D gene: -; J gene: TRBJ1-1; CDR3 DNA: TGTGCCAGCTCACCAGGTCAGGGGTCGAACACTGAAGCTTTCTTT; CDR3 protein: CASSPGQGSNTEAFF
CDR3 length: 16; V gene: TRBV4-3; clone size: -; D gene: TRBD2; J gene: TRBJ2-1; CDR3 DNA: TGCGCCAGCAGCCAAGAAGGAGCGGGAGCTTTCAATGAGCAGTTCTTC; CDR3 protein: CASSQEGAGAFNEQFF
CDR3 length: 14; V gene: TRBV9; clone size: -; D gene: -; J gene: TRBJ2-7; CDR3 DNA: TGTGCCAGCAGCACGAGTCCTACGGGCTACGAGCAGTACTTC; CDR3 protein: CASSTSPTGYEQYF
CDR3 length: 12; V gene: TRBV19; clone size: -; D gene: -; J gene: TRBJ1-3; CDR3 DNA: TGTGCCAGTAGTATCGCGGGAAACACCATATATTTT; CDR3 protein: CASSIAGNTIYF
CDR3 length: 15; V gene: TRBV7-9; clone size: once; D gene: -; J gene: TRBJ1-4; CDR3 DNA: TGTGCCAGCAGCTTATTGCGTCGCGGTGATGAAAAACTGTTTTTT; CDR3 protein: CASSLLRRGDEKLFF
CDR3 length: 14; V gene: TRBV5-1; clone size: -; D gene: -; J gene: TRBJ2-6; CDR3 DNA: TGCGCCAGCAGCCCAGGGGCTGGGGCCAACGTCCTGACTTTC; CDR3 protein: CASSPGAGANVLTF
CDR3 length: 15; V gene: TRBV21-1; clone size: -; D gene: -; J gene: TRBJ2-1; CDR3 DNA: TGTGCCAGCAGCAATGCGGGAGTCGGCCACAATGAGCAGTTCTTC; CDR3 protein: CASSNAGVGHNEQFF
CDR3 length: 15; V gene: TRBV5-1; clone size: -; D gene: -; J gene: TRBJ2-3; CDR3 DNA: TGCGCCAGCAGCCCCGGGGTGGAACGCACAGATACGCAGTATTTT; CDR3 protein: CASSPGVERTDTQYF
CDR3 length: 14; V gene: TRBV2; clone size: -; D gene: -; J gene: TRBJ1-3; CDR3 DNA: TGTGCCAGCAGGATGGACAGCTCTGGAAACACCATATATTTT; CDR3 protein: CASRMDSSGNTIYF
CDR3 length: 14; V gene: TRBV28; clone size: -; D gene: -; J gene: TRBJ1-5; CDR3 DNA: TGTGCCAGCAGCGGGGGGGGGCCCTCTCAGCCCCAGCATTTT; CDR3 protein: CASSGGGPSQPQHF
CDR3 length: 14; V gene: TRBV7-2; clone size: -; D gene: -; J gene: TRBJ2-7; CDR3 DNA: TGTGCCAGCAGCTCCATAGGGCCTGCGGGCGAGCAGTACTTC; CDR3 protein: CASSSIGPAGEQYF
CDR3 length: 13; V gene: TRBV7-9; clone size: -; D gene: -; J gene: TRBJ1-2; CDR3 DNA: TGTGCCAGCAGCTTAGGACAATACTATGGCTACACCTTC; CDR3 protein: CASSLGQYYGYTF
CDR3 length: 14; V gene: TRBV7-2; clone size: -; D gene: TRBD2; J gene: TRBJ2-7; CDR3 DNA: TGTGCCAGCAGCAGGACTAGCGGGTCCTACGAGCAGTACTTC; CDR3 protein: CASSRTSGSYEQYF
CDR3 length: 15; V gene: TRBV10-1; clone size: -; D gene: -; J gene: TRBJ2-5; CDR3 DNA: TGCGCCAGCAGTGAGTCGATCAGGTTCAAAGAGACCCAGTACTTC; CDR3 protein: CASSESIRFKETQYF
CDR3 length: 15; V gene: TRBV18; clone size: -; D gene: -; J gene: TRBJ2-1; CDR3 DNA: TGTGCCAGCTCACGATCGAGGGCTCCCTACAATGAGCAGTTCTTC; CDR3 protein: CASSRSRAPYNEQFF
CDR3 length: 14; V gene: TRBV7-2; clone size: -; D gene: TRBD2; J gene: TRBJ2-1; CDR3 DNA: TGTGCCAGCAACTCCGGACTAGCGTTCAATGAGCAGTTCTTC; CDR3 protein: CASNSGLAFNEQFF
CDR3 length: 14; V gene: TRBV28; clone size: -; D gene: -; J gene: TRBJ1-5; CDR3 DNA: TGTGCCACTACAGGGCCTTATAGCAATCAGCCCCAGCATTTT; CDR3 protein: CATTGPYSNQPQHF
CDR3 length: 14; V gene: TRBV27; clone size: -; D gene: -; J gene: TRBJ1-1; CDR3 DNA: TGTGCCAGCAGTTTAAGCGCAGGACCAGGGGAAGCTTTCTTT; CDR3 protein: CASSLSAGPGEAFF
CDR3 length: 14; V gene: TRBV29-1; clone size: once; D gene: TRBD2; J gene: TRBJ2-5; CDR3 DNA: TGCAGCGTTGATTCGGGGGGAGAGGGGGAGACCCAGTACTTC; CDR3 protein: CSVDSGGEGETQYF
CDR3 length: 13; V gene: TRBV19; clone size: -; D gene: -; J gene: TRBJ1-2; CDR3 DNA: TGTGCCACCCGAAAGGAGACGGCCTATGGCTACACCTTC; CDR3 protein: CATRKETAYGYTF
CDR3 length: 14; V gene: TRBV5-1; clone size: -; D gene: -; J gene: TRBJ2-1; CDR3 DNA: TGCGCCAGCAGCTTGGGGACAGTTTCGGATGAGCAGTTCTTC; CDR3 protein: CASSLGTVSDEQFF
CDR3 length: 13; V gene: TRBV19; clone size: -; D gene: TRBD1; J gene: TRBJ2-7; CDR3 DNA: TGTGCCAGCTCCTCCGGGACAGAGTACGAGCAGTACTTC; CDR3 protein: CASSSGTEYEQYF
CDR3 length: 15; V gene: TRBV11-3; clone size: -; D gene: TRBD2; J gene: TRBJ2-3; CDR3 DNA: TGTGCCAGCAGCTTAAAACTAGCGGGCACAGATACGCAGTATTTT; CDR3 protein: CASSLKLAGTDTQYF
CDR3 length: 15; V gene: TRBV9; clone size: -; D gene: TRBD2; J gene: TRBJ2-2; CDR3 DNA: TGTGCCAGCAGCGTCTGGGGAGGGTCCACCGGGGAGCTGTTTTTT; CDR3 protein: CASSVWGGSTGELFF
CDR3 length: 16; V gene: TRBV7-2; clone size: -; D gene: TRBD2; J gene: TRBJ2-5; CDR3 DNA: TGTGCCAGCAGCTTAGTCCCGGCTAGCGGCCAAGAGACCCAGTACTTC; CDR3 protein: CASSLVPASGQETQYF
CDR3 length: 14; V gene: TRBV7-8; clone size: -; D gene: -; J gene: TRBJ2-3; CDR3 DNA: TGTGCCAGCAGCAAGACACGCCTCACAGATACGCAGTATTTT; CDR3 protein: CASSKTRLTDTQYF
CDR3 length: 14; V gene: TRBV6-5; clone size: -; D gene: -; J gene: TRBJ2-7; CDR3 DNA: TGTGCCAGCAGTTCCGAGGCGGCGACTCGGGAGCAGTACTTC; CDR3 protein: CASSSEAATREQYF
CDR3 length: 15; V gene: TRBV5-8; clone size: -; D gene: TRBD2; J gene: TRBJ2-2; CDR3 DNA: TGTGCCAGCAGCTTTAATCGGGAGGGCACCGGGGAGCTGTTTTTT; CDR3 protein: CASSFNREGTGELFF
CDR3 length: 12; V gene: TRBV25-1; clone size: -; D gene: -; J gene: TRBJ1-5; CDR3 DNA: TGTGCCAGCAGTGGATACGATCAGCCCCAGCATTTT; CDR3 protein: CASSGYDQPQHF
CDR3 length: 14; V gene: TRBV2; clone size: -; D gene: -; J gene: TRBJ2-3; CDR3 DNA: TGTGCCAGCATTTCGACAGGTGGTTCAGATACGCAGTATTTT; CDR3 protein: CASISTGGSDTQYF
CDR3 length: 11; V gene: TRBV20-1; clone size: once; D gene: -; J gene: TRBJ2-1; CDR3 DNA: TGCAGTGCTAATCCTAGCGTTGAGCAGTTCTTC; CDR3 protein: CSANPSVEQFF
CDR3 length: 16; V gene: TRBV2; clone size: -; D gene: TRBD2; J gene: TRBJ2-1; CDR3 DNA: TGTGCCAGCAGTGCCAGCGGGAGACTCTCTAACAATGAGCAGTTCTTC; CDR3 protein: CASSASGRLSNNEQFF
CDR3 length: 16; V gene: TRBV5-1; clone size: once; D gene: TRBD1; J gene: TRBJ2-5; CDR3 DNA: TGCGCCAGCAGCCAAATGACAGGGGGCCGGCAAGAGACCCAGTACTTC; CDR3 protein: CASSQMTGGRQETQYF
CDR3 length: 11; V gene: TRBV6-6; clone size: -; D gene: -; J gene: TRBJ2-7; CDR3 DNA: TGTGCCGCGGGTTTGGCCTACGAGCAGTACTTC; CDR3 protein: CAAGLAYEQYF
CDR3 length: 14; V gene: TRBV19; clone size: few; D gene: TRBD1; J gene: TRBJ1-1; CDR3 DNA: TGTGCCAGTAGTATCGGGACAGCGAACACTGAAGCTTTCTTT; CDR3 protein: CASSIGTANTEAFF
CDR3 length: 14; V gene: TRBV7-6; clone size: -; D gene: -; J gene: TRBJ2-7; CDR3 DNA: TGTGCCAGCAGCTTATCCGGGGGGCGGTACGAGCAGTACTTC; CDR3 protein: CASSLSGGRYEQYF
CDR3 length: 14; V gene: TRBV7-9; clone size: -; D gene: -; J gene: TRBJ2-3; CDR3 DNA: TGTGCCAGCAGCTTGGTAATAGCTCCAGATACGCAGTATTTT; CDR3 protein: CASSLVIAPDTQYF
CDR3 length: 15; V gene: TRBV2; clone size: -; D gene: -; J gene: TRBJ1-1; CDR3 DNA: TGTGCCAGCAGTGAAAGCCTAGGGAGTAACACTGAAGCTTTCTTT; CDR3 protein: CASSESLGSNTEAFF